Listed here is a single T cell receptor beta chain. Its matching antigen is unknown. The investigators split CD4+ cells into a CD45RA+ naive subset and a CD45RA-negative memory subset. In germline, CDR1 is SGHRS, CDR2 YFSETQ. This CDR3 contains 15 residues. V was clipped by 4 bases and J by 5 bases; unmatched bases: 7. This sample is drawn from a study of shared clonotypes between healthy human individuals. Clones were sequenced by immunoSEQ multiplex PCR, and TCRdb holds only the in-frame ones, with some missing. This table has roughly 2.5 million clones, more than 80% appearing once. Study-level findings and limits: Despite large depth, rarefaction showed incomplete sorted-subset sequencing. Unshared clonotypes carried lower generation probabilities than those common to all four donors.

Sequenced material: naive CD4+ T cells sorted from blood. Sample subset: CD45RA+ positively selected. The TCR comes from a young man in good health. The V and J genes are TRBV5-1 and TRBJ2-2, with TRBD1 matching over 8 bases. CDR3 in DNA: TGCGCCAGCAGCGCCGGGACAGGCTTTACCGGGGAGCTGTTTTTT. Encoded protein: CASSAGTGFTGELFF.